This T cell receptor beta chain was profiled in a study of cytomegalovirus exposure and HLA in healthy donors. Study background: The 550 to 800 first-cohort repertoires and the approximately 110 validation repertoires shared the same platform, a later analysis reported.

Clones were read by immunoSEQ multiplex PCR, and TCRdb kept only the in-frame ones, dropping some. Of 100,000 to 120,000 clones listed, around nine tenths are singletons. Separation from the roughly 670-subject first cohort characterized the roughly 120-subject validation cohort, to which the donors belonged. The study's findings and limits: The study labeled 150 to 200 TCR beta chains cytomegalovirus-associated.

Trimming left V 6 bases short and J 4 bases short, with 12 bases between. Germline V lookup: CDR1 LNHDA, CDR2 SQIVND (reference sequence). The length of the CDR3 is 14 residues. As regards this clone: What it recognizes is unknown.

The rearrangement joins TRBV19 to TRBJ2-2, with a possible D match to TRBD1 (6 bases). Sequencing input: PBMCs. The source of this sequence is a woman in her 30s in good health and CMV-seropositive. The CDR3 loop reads CASSDRPFTGELFF. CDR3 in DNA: TGTGCCAGTAGCGACAGGCCTTTCACCGGGGAGCTGTTTTTT.